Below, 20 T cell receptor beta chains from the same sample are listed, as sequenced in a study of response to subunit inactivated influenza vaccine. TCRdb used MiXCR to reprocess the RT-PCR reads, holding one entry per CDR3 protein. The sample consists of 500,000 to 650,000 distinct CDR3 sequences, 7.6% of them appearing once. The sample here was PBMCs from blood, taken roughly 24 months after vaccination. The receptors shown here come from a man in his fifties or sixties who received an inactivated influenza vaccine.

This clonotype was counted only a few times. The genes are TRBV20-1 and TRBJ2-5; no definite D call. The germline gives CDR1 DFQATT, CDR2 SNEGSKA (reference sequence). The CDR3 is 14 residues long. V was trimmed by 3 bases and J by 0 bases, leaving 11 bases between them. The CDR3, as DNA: TGCAGTGCTAGTCGGGCGCCGAACCAAGAGACCCAGTACTTC. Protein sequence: CSASRAPNQETQYF.

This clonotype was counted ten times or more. The CDR3 DNA reads as TGCGCCAGCAGCTTAGGGGGACAGTACGAGCAGTACTTC. It specifies CASSLGGQYEQYF. V usage is TRBV5-1 and J usage is TRBJ2-7; 7 nucleotides agree with TRBD1. With 2 bases clipped from V and 4 bases from J, the junction kept 3 bases outside the gene matches. The CDR3 sequence is 13 residues long. Germline CDR1 and CDR2: SGHRS and YFSETQ.

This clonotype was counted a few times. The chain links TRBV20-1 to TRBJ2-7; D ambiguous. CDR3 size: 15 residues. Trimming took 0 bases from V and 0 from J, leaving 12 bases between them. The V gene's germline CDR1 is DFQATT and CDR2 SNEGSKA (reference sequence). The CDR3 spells CSAREAQQLSYEQYF. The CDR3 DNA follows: TGCAGTGCTAGAGAGGCTCAGCAGCTCTCCTACGAGCAGTACTTC.

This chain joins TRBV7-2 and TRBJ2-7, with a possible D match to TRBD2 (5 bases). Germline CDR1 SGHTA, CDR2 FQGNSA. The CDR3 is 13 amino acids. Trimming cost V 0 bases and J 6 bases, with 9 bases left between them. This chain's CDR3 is CASSLALAVEQYF. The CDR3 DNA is TGTGCCAGCAGCTTAGCGCTAGCAGTCGAGCAGTACTTC.

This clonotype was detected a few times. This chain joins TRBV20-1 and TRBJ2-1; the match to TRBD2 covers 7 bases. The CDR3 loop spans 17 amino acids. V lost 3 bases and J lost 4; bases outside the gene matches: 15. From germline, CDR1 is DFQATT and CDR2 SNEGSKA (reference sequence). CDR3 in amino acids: CSASHSGGGRAYNEQFF. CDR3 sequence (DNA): TGCAGTGCTAGTCATTCCGGGGGTGGGAGGGCATACAATGAGCAGTTCTTC.

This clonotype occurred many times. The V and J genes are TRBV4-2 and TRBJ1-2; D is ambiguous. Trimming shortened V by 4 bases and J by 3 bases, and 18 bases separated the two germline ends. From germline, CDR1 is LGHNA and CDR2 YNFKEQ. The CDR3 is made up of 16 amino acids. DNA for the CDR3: TGTGCCAGCAGCCCGGGGAAGAACAAAGGAGACTATGGCTACACCTTC. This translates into CASSPGKNKGDYGYTF.

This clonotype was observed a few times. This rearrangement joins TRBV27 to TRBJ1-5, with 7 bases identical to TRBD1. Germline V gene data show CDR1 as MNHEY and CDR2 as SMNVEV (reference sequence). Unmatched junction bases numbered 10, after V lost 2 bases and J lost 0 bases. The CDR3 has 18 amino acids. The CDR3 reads CASSLIGGQLYSNQPQHF. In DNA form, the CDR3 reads TGTGCCAGCAGTTTAATCGGGGGACAGTTGTATAGCAATCAGCCCCAGCATTTT.

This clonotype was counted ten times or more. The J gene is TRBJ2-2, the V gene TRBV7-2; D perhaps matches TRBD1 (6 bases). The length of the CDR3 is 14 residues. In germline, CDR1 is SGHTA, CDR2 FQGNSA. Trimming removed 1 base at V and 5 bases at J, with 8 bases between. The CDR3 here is CASSLDGQTGELFF. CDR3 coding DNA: TGTGCCAGCAGCTTAGACGGACAGACCGGGGAGCTGTTTTTT.

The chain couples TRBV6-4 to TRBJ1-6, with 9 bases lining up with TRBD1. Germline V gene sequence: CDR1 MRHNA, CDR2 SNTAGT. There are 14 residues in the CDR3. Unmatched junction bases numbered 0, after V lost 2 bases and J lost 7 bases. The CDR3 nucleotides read TGTGCCAGCAGTGACGGGACAGGGAATTCACCCCTCCACTTT. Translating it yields CASSDGTGNSPLHF.

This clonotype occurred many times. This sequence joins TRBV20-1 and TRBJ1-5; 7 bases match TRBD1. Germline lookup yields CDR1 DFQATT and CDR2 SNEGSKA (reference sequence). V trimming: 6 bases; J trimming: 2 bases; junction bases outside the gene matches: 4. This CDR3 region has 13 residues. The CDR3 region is CSAHTGGNQPQHF. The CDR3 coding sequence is TGCAGTGCACATACAGGGGGCAATCAGCCCCAGCATTTT.

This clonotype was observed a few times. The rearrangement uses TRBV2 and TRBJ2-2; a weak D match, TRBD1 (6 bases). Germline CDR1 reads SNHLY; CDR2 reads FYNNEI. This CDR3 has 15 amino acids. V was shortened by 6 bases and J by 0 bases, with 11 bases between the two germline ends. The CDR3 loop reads CASRIDRTNTGELFF. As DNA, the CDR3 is TGTGCCAGCAGAATTGACAGGACGAACACCGGGGAGCTGTTTTTT. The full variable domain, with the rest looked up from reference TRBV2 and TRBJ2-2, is EPEVTQTPSHQVTQMGQEVILRCVPISNHLYFYWYRQILGQKVEFLVSFYNNEISEKSEIFDDQFSVERPDGSNFTLKIRSTKLEDSAMYFCASRIDRTNTGELFFGEGSRLTVL.

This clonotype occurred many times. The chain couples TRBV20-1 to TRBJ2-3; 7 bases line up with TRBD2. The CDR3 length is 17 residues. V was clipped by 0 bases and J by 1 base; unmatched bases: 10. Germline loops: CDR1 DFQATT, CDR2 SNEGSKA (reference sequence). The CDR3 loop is CSARDREFRGGTDTQYF. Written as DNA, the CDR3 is TGCAGTGCTAGAGACCGGGAGTTCCGGGGGGGCACAGATACGCAGTATTTT.

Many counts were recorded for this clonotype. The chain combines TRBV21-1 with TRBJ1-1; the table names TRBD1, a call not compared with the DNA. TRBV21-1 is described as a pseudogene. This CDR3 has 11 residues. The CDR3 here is CASSSSEGAFF. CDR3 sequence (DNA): TGTGCCAGCAGCAGCAGCGAGGGGGCTTTCTTT.

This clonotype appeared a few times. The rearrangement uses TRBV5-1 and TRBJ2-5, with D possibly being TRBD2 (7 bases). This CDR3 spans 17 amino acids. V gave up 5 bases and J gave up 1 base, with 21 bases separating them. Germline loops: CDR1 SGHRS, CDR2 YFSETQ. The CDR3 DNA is TGCGCCAGCAGGAAGCGACTAACGGGGGGCCCCCAAGAGACCCAGTACTTC. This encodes CASRKRLTGGPQETQYF.

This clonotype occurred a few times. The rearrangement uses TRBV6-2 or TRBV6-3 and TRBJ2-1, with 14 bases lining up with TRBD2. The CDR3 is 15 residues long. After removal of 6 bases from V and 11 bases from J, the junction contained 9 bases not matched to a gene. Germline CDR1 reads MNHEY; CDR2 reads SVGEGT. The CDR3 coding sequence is TGTGCCAGCAGCACCTGGACTAGCGGGGGGTCCCAGCAGTTCTTC. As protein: CASSTWTSGGSQQFF.

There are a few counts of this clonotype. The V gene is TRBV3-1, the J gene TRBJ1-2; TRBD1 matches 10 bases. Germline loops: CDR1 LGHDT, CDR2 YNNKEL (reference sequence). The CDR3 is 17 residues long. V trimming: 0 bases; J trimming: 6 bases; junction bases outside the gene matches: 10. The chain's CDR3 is CASSQDLWTGGGDGYTF. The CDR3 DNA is TGTGCCAGCAGCCAAGATCTTTGGACAGGGGGAGGTGATGGCTACACCTTC.

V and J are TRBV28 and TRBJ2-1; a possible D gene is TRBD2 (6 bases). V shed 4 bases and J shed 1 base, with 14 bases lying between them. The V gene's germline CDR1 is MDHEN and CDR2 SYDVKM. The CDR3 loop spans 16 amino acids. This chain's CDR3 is CASSSRGKGSYNEQFF. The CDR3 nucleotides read TGTGCCAGCAGTTCCCGCGGGAAGGGGTCCTACAATGAGCAGTTCTTC.

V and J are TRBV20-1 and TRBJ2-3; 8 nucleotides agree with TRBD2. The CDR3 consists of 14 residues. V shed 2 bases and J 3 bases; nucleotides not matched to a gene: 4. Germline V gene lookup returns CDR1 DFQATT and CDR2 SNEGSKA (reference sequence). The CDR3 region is CSARSAGGTDTQYF. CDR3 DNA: TGCAGTGCTAGATCGGCGGGAGGTACAGATACGCAGTATTTT.

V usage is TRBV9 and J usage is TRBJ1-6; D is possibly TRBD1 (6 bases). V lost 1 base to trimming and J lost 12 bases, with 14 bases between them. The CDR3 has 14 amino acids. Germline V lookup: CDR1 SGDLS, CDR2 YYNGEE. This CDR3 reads CASSVSGAREPLHF. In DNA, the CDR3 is TGTGCCAGCAGCGTATCAGGGGCCAGGGAACCCCTCCACTTT.

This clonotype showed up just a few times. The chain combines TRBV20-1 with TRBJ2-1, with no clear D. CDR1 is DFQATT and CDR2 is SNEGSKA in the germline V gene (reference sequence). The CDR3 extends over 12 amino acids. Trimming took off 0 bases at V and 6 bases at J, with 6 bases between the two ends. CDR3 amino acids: CSARDHSNEQFF. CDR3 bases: TGCAGTGCTAGAGACCACAGCAATGAGCAGTTCTTC.